This TCR beta chain was sequenced in a study of blood T cell repertoires in COVID-19. Some clones are missing from TCRdb's copy, which holds only in-frame ones; the method was immunoSEQ multiplex PCR. The sample consists of fewer than 200,000 clones, around 81% of them appearing once. V lost 0 bases and J lost 5, with 16 bases in between. The CDR3 extends over 16 amino acids. Germline V gene lookup returns CDR1 LNHNV and CDR2 YYDKDF (reference sequence). The chain employs TRBV15 and TRBJ2-5; D is unresolved. Sequencing was performed on peripheral blood. The TCR originated in a woman aged 40 to 55 with COVID-19, enrolled during active disease. The CDR3 protein is CATSRDRGSPSETQYF. DNA of the CDR3: TGTGCCACCAGCAGAGATCGCGGTAGTCCATCTGAGACCCAGTACTTC.